The 6 T cell receptor beta chains below all came from one sample that was sequenced in a study of post-analysis software for immune sequencing data. Study observations and caveats: About 5 TRBV segments (TRBV5-6, TRBV5-1 and TRBV20-1 among them) occurred more frequently in patients than in controls.

Sequencing libraries made from TCR beta cDNA carried unique molecular identifiers. A single record per CDR3 protein comes from TCRdb applying MiXCR to the PCR reads. The data contain under 200,000 distinct CDR3 sequences, 29% of them singletons. These receptors' antigens are unknown. Material for sequencing was blood. The receptors shown here come from a girl aged 2 to 17 with multiple sclerosis.

Remarks on this clonotype: A read error is possible here, since a much larger clone lies one base away. V usage is TRBV27 and J usage is TRBJ2-1, with a weak D call TRBD2 (6 bases). The CDR3 contains 12 residues. Germline V gives CDR1 MNHEY, CDR2 SMNVEV (reference sequence). The CDR3 reads CASTDGRNVQFF. CDR3 DNA sequence: TGTGCCAGTACTGATGGGAGGAATGTGCAGTTCTTC.

This rearrangement joins TRBV12-3 or TRBV12-4 to TRBJ1-1; a possible D gene is TRBD1 (5 bases). The germline V and J ends were trimmed by 6 bases and 1 base, with 12 bases remaining between them. The CDR3 totals 14 residues. CDR3 amino acids: CASSRRGANTEAFF. Written as DNA, the CDR3 is TGTGCCAGCAGCCGGAGAGGGGCGAACACTGAAGCTTTCTTT.

This clonotype was seen only a few times. The rearrangement links TRBV20-1 to TRBJ1-6, with D possibly being TRBD1 (6 bases). The V and J ends lost 2 bases and 8 bases respectively, with 10 bases between them. Germline lookup yields CDR1 DFQATT and CDR2 SNEGSKA (reference sequence). This CDR3 has 13 residues. The CDR3 bases are TGCAGTGCTAGACCCAGGGGAGATTCACCCCTCCACTTT. It yields the protein CSARPRGDSPLHF.

This clonotype has a single count. V is TRBV9 and J is TRBJ2-5; D tentatively reads TRBD1 or TRBD2 (5 bases each). Germline CDR1 is SGDLS and CDR2 is YYNGEE. V lost 3 bases to trimming and J lost 2 bases, with 11 bases between them. This CDR3 contains 14 residues. The CDR3 nucleotides are TGTGCCAGCAGCGGGGGGAGTGCTCAAGAGACCCAGTACTTC. Protein product: CASSGGSAQETQYF.

The genes are TRBV19 and TRBJ2-2; D is unclear. CDR3 length: 14 residues. Trimming took off 3 bases at V and 6 bases at J, with 11 bases between the two ends. In germline, CDR1 is LNHDA, CDR2 SQIVND (reference sequence). For the CDR3, the DNA is TGTGCCAGTAGTATCTTGCCCACGGCCGGGGAGCTGTTTTTT. It codes for CASSILPTAGELFF. Using reference TRBV19 and TRBJ2-2 for the parts outside the CDR3, the full variable domain is DGGITQSPKYLFRKEGQNVTLSCEQNLNHDAMYWYRQDPGQGLRLIYYSQIVNDFQKGDIAEGYSVSREKKESFPLTVTSAQKNPTAFYLCASSILPTAGELFFGEGSRLTVL.

This clonotype has more than one count but fewer than ten. This chain uses TRBV2 with TRBJ2-1, with D unresolved. Trimming took 7 bases from V and 4 from J, leaving 5 bases between them. In germline, CDR1 is SNHLY, CDR2 FYNNEI. CDR3 length: 11 residues. Here the CDR3 DNA reads TGTGCCAGCATGAAGTACAATGAGCAGTTCTTC. The encoded protein is CASMKYNEQFF.